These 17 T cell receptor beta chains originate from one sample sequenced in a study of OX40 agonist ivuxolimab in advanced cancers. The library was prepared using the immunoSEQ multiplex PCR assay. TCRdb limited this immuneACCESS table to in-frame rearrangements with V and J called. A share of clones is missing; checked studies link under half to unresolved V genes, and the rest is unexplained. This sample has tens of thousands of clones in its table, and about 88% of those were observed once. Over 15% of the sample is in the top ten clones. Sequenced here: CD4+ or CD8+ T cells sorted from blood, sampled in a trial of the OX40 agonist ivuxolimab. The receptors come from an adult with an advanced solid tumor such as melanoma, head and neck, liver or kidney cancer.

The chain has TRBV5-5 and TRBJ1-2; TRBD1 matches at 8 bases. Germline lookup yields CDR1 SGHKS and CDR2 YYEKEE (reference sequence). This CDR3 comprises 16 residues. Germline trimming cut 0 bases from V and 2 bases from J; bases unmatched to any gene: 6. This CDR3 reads CASSLGVTGVNYGYTF. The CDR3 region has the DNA TGTGCCAGCAGCTTGGGGGTGACAGGGGTGAACTATGGCTACACCTTC.

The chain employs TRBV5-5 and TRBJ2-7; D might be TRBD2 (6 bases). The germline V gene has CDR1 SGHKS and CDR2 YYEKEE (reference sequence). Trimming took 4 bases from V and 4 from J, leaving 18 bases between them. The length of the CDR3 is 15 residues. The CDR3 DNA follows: TGTGCCAGCAGCCCGGCGGGGTCACCCCAGTACGAGCAGTACTTC. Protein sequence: CASSPAGSPQYEQYF.

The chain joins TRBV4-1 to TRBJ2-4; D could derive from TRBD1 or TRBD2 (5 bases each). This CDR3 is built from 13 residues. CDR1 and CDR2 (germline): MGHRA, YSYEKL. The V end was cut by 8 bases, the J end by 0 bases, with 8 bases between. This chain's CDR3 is CASRGLAKNIQYF. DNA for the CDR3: TGCGCCAGCCGGGGCCTAGCCAAAAACATTCAGTACTTC.

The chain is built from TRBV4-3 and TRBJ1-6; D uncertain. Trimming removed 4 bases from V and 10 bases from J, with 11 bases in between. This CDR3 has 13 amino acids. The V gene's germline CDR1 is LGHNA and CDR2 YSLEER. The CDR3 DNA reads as TGCGCCAGCAGCCCGGGAGGAGGGTCACCCCTCCACTTT. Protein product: CASSPGGGSPLHF.

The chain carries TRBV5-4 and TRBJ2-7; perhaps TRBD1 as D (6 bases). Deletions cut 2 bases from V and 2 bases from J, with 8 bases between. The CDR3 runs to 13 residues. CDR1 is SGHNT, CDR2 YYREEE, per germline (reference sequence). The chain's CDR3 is CASSFGDTYEQYF. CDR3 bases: TGTGCCAGCAGCTTCGGGGACACCTACGAGCAGTACTTC.

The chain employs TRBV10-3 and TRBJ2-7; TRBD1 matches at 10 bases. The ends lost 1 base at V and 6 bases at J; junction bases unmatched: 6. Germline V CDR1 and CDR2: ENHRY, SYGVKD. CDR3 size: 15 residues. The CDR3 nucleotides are TGTGCCATCAGTGAGTGTGAGGGACAGGGGTGCGAGCAGTACTTC. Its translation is CAISECEGQGCEQYF.

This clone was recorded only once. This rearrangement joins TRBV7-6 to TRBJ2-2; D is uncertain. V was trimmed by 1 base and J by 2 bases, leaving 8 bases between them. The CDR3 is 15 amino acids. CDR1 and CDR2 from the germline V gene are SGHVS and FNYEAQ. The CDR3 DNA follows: TGTGCCAGCAGCTTAGTTGACACCAACACCGGGGAGCTGTTTTTT. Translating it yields CASSLVDTNTGELFF.

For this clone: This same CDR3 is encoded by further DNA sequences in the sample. The DNA of the CDR3 is TGTGCCAGCAGCCTGACAGACAGGAACACTGAAGCTTTCTTT. It codes for CASSLTDRNTEAFF. This chain links TRBV6-5 with TRBJ1-1; D may be TRBD1 (5 bases). The CDR3 spans 14 residues. Between the trimmed V and J ends, which lost 6 bases and 1 base, there was a span of 12 bases. Germline V gene lookup returns CDR1 MNHEY and CDR2 SVGAGI.

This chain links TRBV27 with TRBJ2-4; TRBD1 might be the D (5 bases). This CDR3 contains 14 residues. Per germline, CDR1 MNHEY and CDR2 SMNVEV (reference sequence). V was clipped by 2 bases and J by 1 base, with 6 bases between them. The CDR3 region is CASSLPGAKNIQYF. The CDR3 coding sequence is TGTGCCAGCAGTTTACCAGGGGCCAAAAACATTCAGTACTTC.

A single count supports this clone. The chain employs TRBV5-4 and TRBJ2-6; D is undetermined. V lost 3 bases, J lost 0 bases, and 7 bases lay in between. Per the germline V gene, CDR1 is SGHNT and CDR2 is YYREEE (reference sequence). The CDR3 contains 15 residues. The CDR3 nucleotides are TGTGCCAGCAGCTCAGACAACTCTGGGGCCAACGTCCTGACTTTC. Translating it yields CASSSDNSGANVLTF.

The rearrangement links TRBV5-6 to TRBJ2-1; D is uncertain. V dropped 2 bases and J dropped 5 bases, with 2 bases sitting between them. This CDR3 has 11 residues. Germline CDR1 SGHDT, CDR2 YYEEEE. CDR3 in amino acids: CASSFDNEQFF. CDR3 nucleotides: TGTGCCAGCAGCTTTGACAATGAGCAGTTCTTC. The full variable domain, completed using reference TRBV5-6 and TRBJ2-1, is DAGVTQSPTHLIKTRGQQVTLRCSPKSGHDTVSWYQQALGQGPQFIFQYYEEEERQRGNFPDRFSGHQFPNYSSELNVNALLLGDSALYLCASSFDNEQFFGPGTRLTVL.

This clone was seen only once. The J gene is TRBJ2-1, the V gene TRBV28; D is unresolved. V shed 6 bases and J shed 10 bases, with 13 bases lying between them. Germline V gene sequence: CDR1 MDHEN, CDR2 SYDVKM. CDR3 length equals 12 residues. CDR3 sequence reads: CASRKNLREQFF. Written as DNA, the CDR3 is TGTGCCAGCAGAAAAAACCTCAGGGAGCAGTTCTTC.

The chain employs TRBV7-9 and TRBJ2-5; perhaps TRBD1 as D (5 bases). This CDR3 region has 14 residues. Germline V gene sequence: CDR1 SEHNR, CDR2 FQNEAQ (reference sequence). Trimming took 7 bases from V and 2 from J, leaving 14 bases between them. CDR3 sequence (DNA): TGTGCCAGCACCGACAGTAATAGGCAAGAGACCCAGTACTTC. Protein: CASTDSNRQETQYF. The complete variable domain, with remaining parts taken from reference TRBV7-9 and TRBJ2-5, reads DTGVSQNPRHKITKRGQNVTFRCDPISEHNRLYWYRQTLGQGPEFLTYFQNEAQLEKSRLLSDRFSAERPKGSFSTLEIQRTEQGDSAMYLCASTDSNRQETQYFGPGTRLLVL.

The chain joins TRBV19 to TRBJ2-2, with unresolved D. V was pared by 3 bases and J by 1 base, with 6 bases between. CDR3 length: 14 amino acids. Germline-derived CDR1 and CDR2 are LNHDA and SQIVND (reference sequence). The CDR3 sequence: CASSINRNTGELFF. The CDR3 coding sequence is TGTGCCAGTAGTATTAACCGGAACACCGGGGAGCTGTTTTTT.

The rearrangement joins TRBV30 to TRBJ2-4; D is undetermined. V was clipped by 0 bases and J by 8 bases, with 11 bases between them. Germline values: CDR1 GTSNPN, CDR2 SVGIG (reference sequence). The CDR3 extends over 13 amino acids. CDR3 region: CAWSVLGMDIQYF. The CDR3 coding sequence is TGTGCCTGGAGTGTTTTGGGTATGGACATTCAGTACTTC.

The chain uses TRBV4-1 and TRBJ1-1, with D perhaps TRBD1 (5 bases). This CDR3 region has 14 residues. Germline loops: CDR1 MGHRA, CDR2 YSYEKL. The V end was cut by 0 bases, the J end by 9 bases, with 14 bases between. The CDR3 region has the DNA TGCGCCAGCAGCCAAGATAATGGGACCCCAAAAGCTTTCTTT. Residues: CASSQDNGTPKAFF.

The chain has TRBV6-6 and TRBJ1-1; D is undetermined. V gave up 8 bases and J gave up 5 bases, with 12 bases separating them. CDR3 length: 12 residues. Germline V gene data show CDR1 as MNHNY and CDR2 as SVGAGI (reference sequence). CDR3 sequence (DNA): TGTGCCAGCGGAACGGGCGGGACTGAAGCTTTCTTT. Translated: CASGTGGTEAFF.